This T cell receptor (beta chain) stems from a study of T cell responses to AZD1222 COVID-19 vaccine. Study-level results: Unmutated regions of variants are reportedly targeted by nearly half of spike-specific TCRs.

Germline V gene sequence: CDR1 MRHNA, CDR2 SNTAGT. This CDR3 spans 14 amino acids. V lost 6 bases and J 3 bases, leaving 14 bases between the germline ends. With respect to this clone: Its target is unknown.

Clones were read by immunoSEQ multiplex PCR, and TCRdb kept only the in-frame ones, dropping some. The sample shows around 140,000 clones, over 80% of them seen only once. The clonotype originates from an adult who received the AZD1222 COVID-19 vaccine. The chain joins TRBV6-4 to TRBJ1-2, with a possible D match to TRBD1 (5 bases). This sample comprised peripheral blood, obtained 28 days after the second AZD1222 dose. CDR3: CASSLGVADYGYTF. Here the CDR3 DNA reads TGTGCCAGCAGCCTAGGGGTGGCGGACTATGGCTACACCTTC.